What follows is one T cell receptor beta chain and its context. The antigen is undetermined. This record belongs to a study of cytomegalovirus exposure and HLA in healthy donors. Findings and limits, study-wide: Immune exposure data for these donors was limited to CMV serostatus.

60 Vbeta and 13 Jbeta primers were used in PCR. The table came from immunoSEQ multiplex PCR; TCRdb's copy has only in-frame clones and leaves some out. The data hold around 130,000 clones, with 75% to 85% observed a single time. Germline V gene sequence: CDR1 SGHNT, CDR2 YYREEE (reference sequence). V shed 0 bases and J shed 8 bases, with 15 bases lying between them. The CDR3 loop spans 15 amino acids. Sequenced material: PBMCs. The chain links TRBV5-4 to TRBJ2-1, with D possibly matching TRBD1 (6 bases). The receptor was derived from a middle-aged man in good health and CMV-seronegative. The CDR3 coding sequence is TGTGCCAGCAGCTTGGATGGGGGCAGCCGCCATGAGCAGTTCTTC. This translates into CASSLDGGSRHEQFF.